This T cell receptor (beta chain) was sequenced for a study of blood T cells in healthy people across ages. Regarding the study as a whole: A roughly linear age-dependent decrease characterized TCR beta diversity per million T cells.

Turning to this clonotype: Its antigen is as yet unknown.

The CDR3 contains 17 residues. Germline CDR1 is SQVTM and CDR2 is ANQGSEA. V dropped 6 bases and J dropped 6; count of bases not matched to a gene: 21. It was with a sample-barcoded 5' primer and a J-beta primer mix that a second PCR of about 6 to 12 cycles was run. MiXCR was run by TCRdb on the 5' RACE reads, yielding one entry per CDR3 protein. The data hold about 1.7 million distinct CDR3 sequences, with 28% observed a single time. The sequenced sample consisted of blood. The rearrangement joins TRBV29-1 to TRBJ2-3; 7 bases match TRBD2. The origin of this receptor is a woman between 25 and 40 years old in good health. The CDR3 nucleotides are TGCAGCGTCCAGACCCCGGGACTAATGGGGATCGCGGATACGCAGTATTTT. This encodes CSVQTPGLMGIADTQYF.